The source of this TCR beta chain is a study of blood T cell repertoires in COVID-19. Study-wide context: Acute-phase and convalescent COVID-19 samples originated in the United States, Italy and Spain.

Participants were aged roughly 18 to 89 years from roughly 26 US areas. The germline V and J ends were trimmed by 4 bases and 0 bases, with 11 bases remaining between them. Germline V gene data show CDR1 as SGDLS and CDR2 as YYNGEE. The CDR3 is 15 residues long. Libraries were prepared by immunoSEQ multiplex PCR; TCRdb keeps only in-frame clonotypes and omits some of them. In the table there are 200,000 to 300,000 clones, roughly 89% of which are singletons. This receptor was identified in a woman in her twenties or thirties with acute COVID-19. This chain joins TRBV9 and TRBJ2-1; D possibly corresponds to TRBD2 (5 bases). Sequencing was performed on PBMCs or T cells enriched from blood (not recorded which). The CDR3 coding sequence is TGTGCCAGCAGCCCAGCTAGCCTCTCCTACAATGAGCAGTTCTTC. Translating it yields CASSPASLSYNEQFF.